The TCR beta chain described here comes from a study of shared clonotypes between healthy human individuals (dated by TCRdb to 2019 to 2021). The study in broad terms: The cohort included three men and a couple of women between 18 and 49 years of age. For each donor, CD4 naive and CD4 memory were each given three plates, CD8 naive was given two plates, and CD8 memory was given one plate. To increase sequencing depth and limit assay-specific biases, TCR repertoire library preparation and sequencing were carried out by different laboratories using diverse techniques. Each donor's leukapheresis produced roughly between about 0.8 and 8.9 billion PBMCs. Blood TCR repertoires of roughly five healthy adults were deeply sequenced to estimate repertoire size and the extent of clonotype sharing between individuals. Results and caveats for the whole study, not just this receptor: Across a few donors, around 5% of naive CD4, 3.5% of naive CD8, 2.3% of memory CD4, and approximately 0.42% of memory CD8 clonotypes were shared. Compared with non-shared clonotypes, clonotypes shared by all four sorted-subset donors had higher generation probabilities. Estimated clonotype richness was generally larger for naive than for memory subsets. Because the study included only a small number of donors, the genetic and exposure-history diversity represented was limited. Sampling was limited to blood, and TCR repertoires in tissue likely differ from TCR repertoires in blood. Incomplete sequencing was indicated by rarefaction of sorted-subset datasets, despite the large sequencing depth. Pairwise subsampling led to the expectation that sequencing depth would affect the degree of clonotype sharing among donors.

Using the deep immunoSEQ assay, TCR CDR3 regions were amplified from genomic DNA by multiplex PCR. Extracted genomic DNA from each cell subset was distributed evenly across all wells of several immunoSEQ 96-well plates, and each plate was treated as a replicate. Each replicate PCR for sorted subsets received around 200 ng genomic DNA, equal to roughly 30,000 T cell genomes. Purified libraries were quantified with a Qubit 3.0 fluorometer, sized on a Bioanalyzer 2100, and re-quantified with the KAPA Library Quantification kit. A separate single-read 150-cycle Illumina NextSeq 550 flow cell was used to sequence each immunoSEQ 96-well plate. Under the source paper's analysis protocol: Because only junctional sequences without quality scores were contained in the immunoSEQ output, filtering matching that applied to full-length reads could not be performed. Sequences were annotated with PyIR, a Python wrapper for IgBLAST v1.9, and V/J genes and CDR3 were assigned using IMGT germline references. Any read was removed if the V/J assignment was weak (E-value above 1e-6), the CDR3 was missing, or the read contained stop codons, out-of-frame junctions, or ambiguous translated residues. V3J clonotypes were defined by identical inferred V gene, J gene, and CDR3 amino acid sequence. Percentage overlap between repertoires was calculated by dividing the number of shared unique clonotypes by the size of the smaller repertoire. Richness of each repertoire was evaluated using RTK rarefaction, the Chao1 estimator, and Recon v2.1 estimates of unobserved clonotypes. OLGA was used to compute generation probabilities for all TCRbeta clonotypes that the gDNA method yielded from four donors. The immuneACCESS repertoire file appears here via TCRdb, limited to in-frame rearrangements. These files lack a portion of the clones; in checked studies, under half of the deficit traces to unresolved V genes, and the cause of the others is not known. The V and J calls and clone size are taken from that table; D and trimming were inferred from the DNA. The table for this sample lists some 690,000 clones; around 90% of them were counted only once. 30% to 35% of the sample rests with the top ten.

To note about this clone: The specificity of this receptor is unknown. No qualities accompany the bases; no much larger clone lies one base away.

The donors were healthy, HIV-negative adults with no recently reported acute infections or vaccinations. Every donor was a Caucasian adult residing in Nashville, Tennessee, USA. CD8 memory samples combined magnetically selected CD45RO+ cells with CCR7-negative CD45RA+ effector memory (TemRA) cells. Blood was obtained by leukapheresis, after which PBMCs were separated by Ficoll-Histopaque density gradient centrifugation and cryopreserved in liquid nitrogen vapor phase. Analytical flow cytometry was used to check the purity and quantity of each magnetically sorted T cell population. Genomic DNA was isolated from every sorted fraction and measured by UV absorbance on a Nanodrop 2000c. The clonotype was recovered from a man aged 18 to 35 in good health. Some clones in this sample may be carry-over from other donors' samples. Material: memory CD8+ T cells from PBMCs. Read against the paper, the sample's cell subset or site label means: CD45RO+ cells pooled with CCR7-negative TemRA cells.

The CDR3 region: CASSYRGGVAYEQYF. The bases read TGTGCCAGCAGCTATAGGGGGGGGGTGGCCTACGAGCAGTACTTC. Here the chain combines TRBV27 and TRBJ2-7, and perhaps TRBD2 as D gene, on 7 matching bases. CDR1 and CDR2 are read off the germline V gene (reference sequence) as MNHEY and SMNVEV. Trimming removed 6 bases from V and 2 bases from J, leaving 17 bases between the germline ends. Inclusive of the bounding cysteine and phenylalanine, the CDR3 is 15 residues long. Just the 45-base CDR3 DNA is kept, in frame starting at base 1.